Listed below are T cell receptor beta chains from one sample, sequenced in a study of vaccination and CD4 T cells after COVID-19. TCRdb itself ran the PCR reads through MiXCR, one entry per CDR3 protein. This table holds 25,000 or so distinct CDR3 sequences, around 70% found once. No antigen has been identified for these receptors. The sequences come from CD4+ T cells from blood, cultured in vitro, collected after SARS-CoV-2 vaccination. The receptors were gathered from a human donor who received a COVID-19 vaccine. Each CDR3 is given with its conserved first and last residue. Each record gives: D gene, clone size, J gene, V gene, CDR3 protein, CDR3 DNA. The D gene is left open where the match is weak. Expanded clones are given a class, and other clones once, few, many or no size at all.

d_gene: .
abundance: .
j_gene: TRBJ2-3
v_gene: TRBV7-2
CDR3aa: CASSLVSDTQYF
CDR3nt: TGTGCCAGCAGCTTAGTGTCAGATACGCAGTATTTT

d_gene: TRBD1
abundance: .
j_gene: TRBJ1-2
v_gene: TRBV25-1
CDR3aa: CASSELGQVNYGYTF
CDR3nt: TGTGCCAGCAGTGAACTCGGACAGGTCAACTATGGCTACACCTTC

d_gene: .
abundance: .
j_gene: TRBJ1-2
v_gene: TRBV21-1
CDR3aa: CASIKQHNYGYTF
CDR3nt: TGTGCCAGCATAAAACAGCATAACTATGGCTACACCTTC

d_gene: .
abundance: .
j_gene: TRBJ2-5
v_gene: TRBV5-1
CDR3aa: CASSLAQGWEETQYF
CDR3nt: TGCGCCAGCAGCTTGGCCCAGGGTTGGGAAGAGACCCAGTACTTC

d_gene: .
abundance: .
j_gene: TRBJ1-2
v_gene: TRBV30
CDR3aa: CAWRAKGGGYTF
CDR3nt: TGTGCCTGGAGGGCCAAGGGGGGCGGCTACACCTTC

d_gene: .
abundance: .
j_gene: TRBJ1-2
v_gene: TRBV20-1
CDR3aa: CRGQVGVYGYTF
CDR3nt: TGCAGGGGACAAGTCGGGGTCTATGGCTACACCTTC

d_gene: TRBD2
abundance: few
j_gene: TRBJ2-5
v_gene: TRBV20-1
CDR3aa: CSASPSGGGETQYF
CDR3nt: TGCAGTGCTAGTCCTAGCGGGGGTGGCGAGACCCAGTACTTC

d_gene: TRBD1
abundance: .
j_gene: TRBJ1-1
v_gene: TRBV6-1
CDR3aa: CASSRTGRGTEAFF
CDR3nt: TGTGCCAGCAGTCGGACAGGGAGGGGCACTGAAGCTTTCTTT

d_gene: .
abundance: .
j_gene: TRBJ1-2
v_gene: TRBV20-1
CDR3aa: CSASHARAPYGYTF
CDR3nt: TGCAGTGCTTCCCATGCTCGGGCCCCCTATGGCTACACCTTC

d_gene: TRBD1
abundance: .
j_gene: TRBJ1-6
v_gene: TRBV5-1
CDR3aa: CASRNVDRAAYNSPLHF
CDR3nt: TGCGCCAGCAGAAATGTGGACAGGGCAGCCTATAATTCACCCCTCCACTTT

d_gene: TRBD1
abundance: .
j_gene: TRBJ2-1
v_gene: TRBV20-1
CDR3aa: CSARGPQRGTGGQNEQFF
CDR3nt: TGCAGTGCTAGGGGGCCTCAACGGGGGACAGGGGGCCAGAATGAGCAGTTCTTC

d_gene: .
abundance: .
j_gene: TRBJ1-5
v_gene: TRBV20-1
CDR3aa: CSASEGSVVDQPQHF
CDR3nt: TGCAGTGCTAGTGAGGGCTCCGTGGTCGACCAGCCCCAGCATTTT

d_gene: .
abundance: .
j_gene: TRBJ1-1
v_gene: TRBV3-1
CDR3aa: CASSQATGTTEAFF
CDR3nt: TGTGCCAGCAGCCAAGCAACAGGGACCACTGAAGCTTTCTTT

d_gene: TRBD1
abundance: few
j_gene: TRBJ1-2
v_gene: TRBV30
CDR3aa: CAGNRGRFGYTF
CDR3nt: TGTGCCGGCAACAGGGGCCGGTTTGGCTACACCTTC

d_gene: .
abundance: once
j_gene: TRBJ2-2
v_gene: TRBV27
CDR3aa: CASSSIPTQSGTGELFF
CDR3nt: TGTGCCAGCAGTTCGATACCGACCCAGTCGGGCACCGGGGAGCTGTTTTTT

d_gene: .
abundance: .
j_gene: TRBJ1-1
v_gene: TRBV29-1
CDR3aa: CSVEANTEAFF
CDR3nt: TGCAGCGTTGAGGCGAACACTGAAGCTTTCTTT

d_gene: .
abundance: once
j_gene: TRBJ1-5
v_gene: TRBV20-1
CDR3aa: CSASGLGPHQPQHF
CDR3nt: TGCAGTGCTAGCGGGCTGGGGCCCCATCAGCCCCAGCATTTT

d_gene: .
abundance: .
j_gene: TRBJ1-2
v_gene: TRBV21-1
CDR3aa: CASSNPLGAYGYTF
CDR3nt: TGTGCCAGCAGCAACCCTCTGGGGGCCTATGGCTACACCTTC

d_gene: .
abundance: .
j_gene: TRBJ2-5
v_gene: TRBV11-3
CDR3aa: CASSWSETQYF
CDR3nt: TGTGCCAGCAGCTGGTCGGAGACCCAGTACTTC

d_gene: TRBD1
abundance: .
j_gene: TRBJ1-1
v_gene: TRBV27
CDR3aa: CASSYRQGNTEAFF
CDR3nt: TGTGCCAGCAGCTATAGACAGGGGAACACTGAAGCTTTCTTT

d_gene: TRBD1
abundance: .
j_gene: TRBJ1-1
v_gene: TRBV5-4
CDR3aa: CASSTGTGRTEAFF
CDR3nt: TGTGCCAGCAGCACTGGGACAGGGAGAACTGAAGCTTTCTTT

d_gene: .
abundance: few
j_gene: TRBJ1-2
v_gene: TRBV12-3/TRBV12-4
CDR3aa: CASSPANYGYTF
CDR3nt: TGTGCCAGCAGTCCAGCGAACTATGGCTACACCTTC

d_gene: TRBD2
abundance: .
j_gene: TRBJ2-1
v_gene: TRBV7-6
CDR3aa: CASSPLAGGPIWFF
CDR3nt: TGTGCCAGCAGCCCGCTAGCGGGAGGACCAATTTGGTTCTTC

d_gene: TRBD1
abundance: .
j_gene: TRBJ1-5
v_gene: TRBV20-1
CDR3aa: CSAASGQGHQPQHF
CDR3nt: TGCAGTGCTGCGTCCGGACAGGGGCATCAGCCCCAGCATTTT

d_gene: TRBD1
abundance: .
j_gene: TRBJ2-3
v_gene: TRBV20-1
CDR3aa: CSARDDRGLTTDTQYF
CDR3nt: TGCAGTGCGAGGGACGACAGGGGGCTGACCACAGATACGCAGTATTTT

d_gene: .
abundance: .
j_gene: TRBJ1-2
v_gene: TRBV7-3
CDR3aa: CASRPEDYPTYGYTF
CDR3nt: TGTGCCAGCAGACCGGAAGATTACCCAACGTATGGCTACACCTTC

d_gene: TRBD1
abundance: few
j_gene: TRBJ2-5
v_gene: TRBV19
CDR3aa: CASSFYAEDRGRASTQYF
CDR3nt: TGTGCCAGTAGTTTTTATGCGGAAGACAGGGGGCGGGCCAGTACCCAGTACTTC

d_gene: TRBD1
abundance: .
j_gene: TRBJ2-5
v_gene: TRBV6-4
CDR3aa: CASSESWTGLETQYF
CDR3nt: TGTGCCAGCAGTGAATCCTGGACAGGGTTGGAGACCCAGTACTTC

d_gene: TRBD2
abundance: once
j_gene: TRBJ2-1
v_gene: TRBV10-3
CDR3aa: CAIGPTTSGGVGEQFF
CDR3nt: TGTGCCATCGGCCCGACGACTAGCGGGGGGGTTGGGGAGCAGTTCTTC

d_gene: .
abundance: .
j_gene: TRBJ2-1
v_gene: TRBV6-1
CDR3aa: CASSRMNGVNNEQFF
CDR3nt: TGTGCCAGCAGTCGGATGAACGGCGTGAACAATGAGCAGTTCTTC

d_gene: TRBD2
abundance: .
j_gene: TRBJ2-2
v_gene: TRBV20-1
CDR3aa: CSATSGAANTGELFF
CDR3nt: TGCAGTGCTACTAGCGGGGCAGCGAACACCGGGGAGCTGTTTTTT

d_gene: TRBD1
abundance: .
j_gene: TRBJ2-1
v_gene: TRBV6-1
CDR3aa: CASDRDREYNEQFF
CDR3nt: TGTGCCAGCGACCGGGACAGGGAGTACAATGAGCAGTTCTTC

d_gene: TRBD1
abundance: .
j_gene: TRBJ1-4
v_gene: TRBV6-5
CDR3aa: CASSYSLPGQGNEKLFF
CDR3nt: TGTGCCAGCAGTTACTCGCTTCCGGGACAGGGAAATGAAAAACTGTTTTTT

d_gene: .
abundance: .
j_gene: TRBJ1-3
v_gene: TRBV15
CDR3aa: CATRDIGNTIYF
CDR3nt: TGTGCCACCAGAGATATTGGAAACACCATATATTTT

d_gene: .
abundance: .
j_gene: TRBJ1-2
v_gene: TRBV19
CDR3aa: CASSYSSSMRGYTF
CDR3nt: TGTGCCAGTAGTTATTCATCCTCTATGAGGGGCTACACCTTC

d_gene: .
abundance: .
j_gene: TRBJ2-3
v_gene: TRBV5-1
CDR3aa: CASSGGVSTDTQYF
CDR3nt: TGCGCCAGCAGTGGAGGGGTGAGCACAGATACGCAGTATTTT

d_gene: .
abundance: .
j_gene: TRBJ2-4
v_gene: TRBV30
CDR3aa: CAWTTWQGIGF
CDR3nt: TGTGCCTGGACAACGTGGCAGGGAATCGGGTTC

d_gene: .
abundance: .
j_gene: TRBJ1-6
v_gene: TRBV7-2
CDR3aa: CASSLDGSPLHF
CDR3nt: TGTGCCAGCAGCTTAGACGGTTCCCCCCTCCACTTT

d_gene: .
abundance: .
j_gene: TRBJ1-2
v_gene: TRBV19
CDR3aa: CASRSGGGGYTF
CDR3nt: TGTGCCAGTAGAAGTGGAGGGGGGGGCTACACCTTC

d_gene: .
abundance: .
j_gene: TRBJ1-1
v_gene: TRBV7-2
CDR3aa: CASSPVTGNTEAFF
CDR3nt: TGTGCCAGCAGCCCAGTTACAGGGAACACTGAAGCTTTCTTT

d_gene: .
abundance: .
j_gene: TRBJ1-6
v_gene: TRBV20-1
CDR3aa: CSARVRGDNSPLHF
CDR3nt: TGCAGTGCTAGAGTGCGGGGGGATAATTCACCCCTCCACTTT

d_gene: .
abundance: few
j_gene: TRBJ1-1
v_gene: TRBV7-9
CDR3aa: CASSLDGGKAFF
CDR3nt: TGTGCCAGCAGCTTAGACGGGGGGAAAGCTTTCTTT

d_gene: .
abundance: .
j_gene: TRBJ2-1
v_gene: TRBV24-1
CDR3aa: CATSDIEPYNEQFF
CDR3nt: TGTGCCACCAGTGATATAGAGCCCTACAATGAGCAGTTCTTC

d_gene: TRBD1
abundance: .
j_gene: TRBJ1-2
v_gene: TRBV5-4
CDR3aa: CASRFRWAGGYGYTF
CDR3nt: TGTGCCAGCAGATTTAGATGGGCAGGGGGTTATGGCTACACCTTC

d_gene: TRBD1
abundance: .
j_gene: TRBJ1-1
v_gene: TRBV6-1
CDR3aa: CASSVPGQGANGPEAFF
CDR3nt: TGTGCCAGCAGTGTCCCCGGACAGGGGGCTAACGGCCCTGAAGCTTTCTTT